Listed below are T cell receptor beta chains from one sample, sequenced in a study of T cells after yellow fever vaccination. Using its own MiXCR run on the 5' RACE reads, TCRdb lists one record per CDR3 protein. The repertoire holds under 200,000 distinct CDR3 sequences, with about 7% as singletons. The sample was CD4+ T cells sorted from PBMCs, taken around 5 days after the first yellow fever vaccination. The receptors shown here come from a man between 18 and 35 years old who received the YFV17D yellow fever vaccine. The CDR3 runs from the conserved cysteine through the conserved F or W. The D gene is left open where the match is weak. Clone size, where shown, is once, few, many, or a class for clones that have expanded.

d_call j_call v_call clone_size cdr3_aa cdr3_nt
TRBD1 TRBJ1-1 TRBV12-5 . CASGFGQDTEAFF TGTGCTAGTGGTTTCGGACAGGACACTGAAGCTTTCTTT
TRBD1 TRBJ1-4 TRBV7-2 . CASSVTRGEKKLFF TGTGCCAGCAGCGTTACCAGGGGGGAGAAAAAACTGTTTTTT
. TRBJ1-1 TRBV4-1 many CASSQDRGFATEAFF TGCGCCAGCAGCCAAGATCGGGGCTTTGCCACTGAAGCTTTCTTT
. TRBJ1-2 TRBV30 few CAWEQGSGFGTYGYTF TGTGCCTGGGAACAGGGCTCGGGATTTGGGACTTATGGCTACACCTTC
. TRBJ2-1 TRBV7-9 . CASSLDGAYNEQFF TGTGCCAGCAGCTTAGACGGGGCCTACAATGAGCAGTTCTTC
. TRBJ2-2 TRBV12-3/TRBV12-4 many CASRPDRNTGELFF TGTGCCAGCAGACCCGACAGGAACACCGGGGAGCTGTTTTTT
TRBD1 TRBJ2-5 TRBV6-1 few CASSEARDSHLETQYF TGTGCCAGCAGTGAAGCACGGGACAGCCATTTGGAGACCCAGTACTTC
. TRBJ2-7 TRBV5-1 many CASSPGSPYEQYF TGCGCCAGCAGCCCCGGGTCCCCCTACGAGCAGTACTTC
TRBD2 TRBJ2-5 TRBV20-1 few CSADIGLAQETQYF TGCAGTGCAGACATTGGACTAGCCCAAGAGACCCAGTACTTC
. TRBJ1-1 TRBV12-3/TRBV12-4 few CASSFGYGNTEAFF TGTGCCAGCAGTTTCGGGTACGGGAACACTGAAGCTTTCTTT
. TRBJ1-1 TRBV7-9 many CASSSFGSTEAFF TGTGCCAGCAGCTCCTTTGGTTCGACTGAAGCTTTCTTT
TRBD2 TRBJ2-1 TRBV7-2 many CASRFDGRSSYNEQFF TGTGCCAGCAGGTTCGACGGGAGGAGCTCCTACAATGAGCAGTTCTTC
. TRBJ2-1 TRBV4-3 many CASGPTRPSYNEQFF TGCGCCAGCGGCCCGACACGCCCCTCCTACAATGAGCAGTTCTTC
. TRBJ2-2 TRBV3-1 . CASCQVHGGRNTGELFF TGTGCCAGCTGCCAAGTTCATGGGGGGAGGAACACCGGGGAGCTGTTTTTT
. TRBJ2-5 TRBV12-3/TRBV12-4 few CASSLHQGPNGAQYF TGTGCCAGCAGTCTACACCAGGGACCAAACGGGGCCCAGTACTTC
. TRBJ2-6 TRBV7-9 . CASSTRTGANVLTF TGTGCCAGCAGCACCCGAACCGGGGCCAACGTCCTGACTTTC
. TRBJ2-3 TRBV12-3/TRBV12-4 many CASSGVGGHTDTQYF TGTGCCAGCAGTGGGGTCGGGGGCCACACAGATACGCAGTATTTT
TRBD2 TRBJ2-1 TRBV7-2 many CASSFSGGSSYNEQFF TGTGCCAGCAGTTTTAGCGGGGGTAGCTCCTACAATGAGCAGTTCTTC
. TRBJ2-4 TRBV20-1 . CSARSDTGFSDIQYF TGCAGTGCTAGATCCGATACAGGGTTCAGTGACATTCAGTACTTC
. TRBJ2-5 TRBV7-3 few CASSPDTGGLGETQYF TGTGCCAGCAGTCCAGATACAGGCGGATTGGGGGAGACCCAGTACTTC
. TRBJ1-6 TRBV28 . CASSSRRESGPLHF TGTGCCAGCAGTTCCCGTCGCGAGTCGGGACCCCTCCACTTT
. TRBJ1-6 TRBV3-1 many CASSFTQRDLNF TGTGCCAGCAGCTTCACGCAGCGGGACCTAAACTTT
. TRBJ2-2 TRBV5-1 few CASSFRAPGELFF TGCGCCAGCAGCTTTCGAGCTCCCGGGGAGCTGTTTTTT
TRBD2 TRBJ2-5 TRBV29-1 once CSVEGGGRWGPPRYF TGCAGCGTTGAAGGGGGGGGGAGATGGGGCCCACCCAGGTACTTC
TRBD2 TRBJ2-5 TRBV7-2 few CASSLGVWGGEETQYF TGTGCCAGCAGCTTAGGAGTTTGGGGGGGGGAAGAGACCCAGTACTTC
. TRBJ2-3 TRBV7-6 many CASSLALPDTQYF TGTGCCAGCAGCTTAGCGTTACCAGATACGCAGTATTTT
. TRBJ1-2 TRBV7-9 . CASSLIPVSYGYTF TGTGCCAGCAGCTTAATCCCAGTAAGCTATGGCTACACCTTC
. TRBJ2-3 TRBV7-2 few CASSLDGAVDTQYF TGTGCCAGCAGCTTAGACGGGGCGGTAGATACGCAGTATTTT
. TRBJ2-6 TRBV28 many CASNRPSRAGANVLTF TGTGCCAGCAACCGCCCTTCTCGGGCTGGGGCCAACGTCCTGACTTTC
. TRBJ2-1 TRBV5-1 many CASSRGDRLGIHEQFF TGCGCCAGCAGCCGGGGGGACAGACTTGGCATCCATGAGCAGTTCTTC
. TRBJ1-6 TRBV4-1 few CASSQDHWSGPNSPLHF TGCGCCAGCAGCCAAGATCACTGGTCCGGTCCTAATTCACCCCTCCACTTT
TRBD1 TRBJ1-5 TRBV30 many CAWAGQGDQPQHF TGTGCCTGGGCGGGACAGGGGGATCAGCCCCAGCATTTT
. TRBJ2-7 TRBV5-1 few CASSRTGSPAHYEQYF TGCGCCAGCAGCCGGACTGGGAGCCCGGCCCACTACGAGCAGTACTTC
TRBD2 TRBJ2-7 TRBV18 many CASSPSTGGQPYEQYF TGTGCCAGCTCACCTAGTACGGGGGGGCAACCCTACGAGCAGTACTTC
. TRBJ1-1 TRBV12-3/TRBV12-4 . CASSFPSEGAFF TGTGCCAGCAGTTTTCCTAGCGAGGGAGCTTTCTTT
. TRBJ2-7 TRBV2 medium-sized CASTFGQGTSSYEQYF TGTGCCAGCACCTTCGGGCAGGGGACGAGCTCCTACGAGCAGTACTTC
. TRBJ2-2 TRBV28 many CASTRGAGRGAGELFF TGTGCCAGCACCAGGGGGGCAGGTCGCGGGGCCGGGGAGCTGTTTTTT
. TRBJ2-5 TRBV6-1 many CASSETREVIKTQYF TGTGCCAGCAGTGAGACCAGGGAAGTGATAAAGACCCAGTACTTC
. TRBJ1-1 TRBV6-1 few CASIPTRWTTEAFF TGTGCCAGCATCCCGACACGATGGACCACTGAAGCTTTCTTT
TRBD1 TRBJ2-5 TRBV3-1 many CASSQSRFRGHTQETQYF TGTGCCAGCAGCCAGTCGCGATTCAGGGGGCATACCCAAGAGACCCAGTACTTC
. TRBJ1-1 TRBV5-6 . CASSPGDSYTEAFF TGTGCCAGCAGCCCAGGTGACAGTTACACTGAAGCTTTCTTT
. TRBJ1-2 TRBV7-2 . CASSLAYTNYGYTF TGTGCCAGCAGCTTAGCGTACACTAACTATGGCTACACCTTC
. TRBJ2-3 TRBV2 many CASKRAYTTDTQYF TGTGCCAGCAAACGAGCCTATACAACAGATACGCAGTATTTT
. TRBJ2-2 TRBV9 many CASNRQAANTGELFF TGTGCCAGCAACAGACAGGCGGCGAACACCGGGGAGCTGTTTTTT
TRBD2 TRBJ2-1 TRBV7-3 many CASSLSPLAGVNNEQFF TGTGCCAGCAGCTTATCCCCACTGGCGGGGGTGAACAATGAGCAGTTCTTC